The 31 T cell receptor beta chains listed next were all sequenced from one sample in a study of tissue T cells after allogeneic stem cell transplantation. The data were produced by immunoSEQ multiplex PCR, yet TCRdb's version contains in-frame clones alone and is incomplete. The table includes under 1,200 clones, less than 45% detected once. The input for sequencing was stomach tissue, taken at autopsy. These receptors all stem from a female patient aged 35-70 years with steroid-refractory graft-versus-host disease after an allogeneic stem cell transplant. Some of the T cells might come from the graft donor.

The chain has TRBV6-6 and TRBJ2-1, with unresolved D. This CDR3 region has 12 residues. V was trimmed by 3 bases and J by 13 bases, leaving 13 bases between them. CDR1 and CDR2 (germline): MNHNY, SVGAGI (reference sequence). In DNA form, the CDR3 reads TGTGCCAGCAGTTATACCGACCGTATACAGTTCTTC. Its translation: CASSYTDRIQFF.

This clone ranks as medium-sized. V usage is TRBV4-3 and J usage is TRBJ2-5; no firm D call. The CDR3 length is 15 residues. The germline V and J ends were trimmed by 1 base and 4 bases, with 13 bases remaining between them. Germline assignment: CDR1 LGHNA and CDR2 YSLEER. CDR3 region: CASSQGGGGLETQYF. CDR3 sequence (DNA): TGCGCCAGCAGCCAAGGAGGTGGCGGCCTAGAGACCCAGTACTTC.

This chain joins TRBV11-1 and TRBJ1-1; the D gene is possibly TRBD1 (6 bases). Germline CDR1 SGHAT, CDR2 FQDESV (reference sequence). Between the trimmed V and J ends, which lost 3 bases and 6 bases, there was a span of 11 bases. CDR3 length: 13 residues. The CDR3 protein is CASSFTRGAEAFF. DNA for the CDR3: TGTGCCAGCAGCTTCACCAGGGGCGCTGAAGCTTTCTTT.

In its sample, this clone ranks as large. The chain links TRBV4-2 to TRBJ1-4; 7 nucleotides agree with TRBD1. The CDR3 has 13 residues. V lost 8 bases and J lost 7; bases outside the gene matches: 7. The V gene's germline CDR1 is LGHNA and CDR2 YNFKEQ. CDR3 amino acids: CASGRQGREKLFF. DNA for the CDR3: TGTGCCAGCGGGCGACAGGGCCGTGAAAAACTGTTTTTT.

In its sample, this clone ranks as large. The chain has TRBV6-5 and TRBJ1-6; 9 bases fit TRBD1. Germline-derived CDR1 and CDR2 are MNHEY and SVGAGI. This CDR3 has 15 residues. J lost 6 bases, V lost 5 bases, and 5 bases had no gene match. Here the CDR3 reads CASSTPGQGNSPLHF. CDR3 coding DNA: TGTGCCAGCAGTACACCGGGACAGGGTAATTCACCCCTCCACTTT.

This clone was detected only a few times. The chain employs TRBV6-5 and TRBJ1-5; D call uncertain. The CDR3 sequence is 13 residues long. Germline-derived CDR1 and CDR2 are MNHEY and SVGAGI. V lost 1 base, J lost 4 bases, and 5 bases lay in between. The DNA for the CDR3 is TGTGCCAGCAGTTACTTGGGGAATCAGCCCCAGCATTTT. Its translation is CASSYLGNQPQHF.

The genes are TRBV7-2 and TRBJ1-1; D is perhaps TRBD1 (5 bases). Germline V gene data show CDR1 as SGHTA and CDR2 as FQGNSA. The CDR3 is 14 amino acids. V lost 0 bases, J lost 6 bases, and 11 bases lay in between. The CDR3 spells CASSLAGVLPEAFF. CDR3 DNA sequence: TGTGCCAGCAGCTTAGCAGGGGTGTTGCCTGAAGCTTTCTTT.

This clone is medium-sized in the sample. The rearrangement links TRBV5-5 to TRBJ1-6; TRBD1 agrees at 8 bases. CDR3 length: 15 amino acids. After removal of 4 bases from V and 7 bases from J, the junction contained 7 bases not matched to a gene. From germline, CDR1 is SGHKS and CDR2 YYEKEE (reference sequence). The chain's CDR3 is CASSLQGARNSPLHF. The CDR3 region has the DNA TGTGCCAGCAGCCTTCAGGGGGCCAGGAATTCACCCCTCCACTTT.

The CDR3 protein is CASSSSFTGELFF. The CDR3 coding sequence is TGCGCCAGCAGTTCCAGCTTCACCGGGGAGCTGTTTTTT. The chain recombines TRBV5-1 with TRBJ2-2; no reliable D call. The CDR3 is made up of 13 amino acids. Deletions cut 5 bases from V and 4 bases from J, with 9 bases between. CDR1 SGHRS and CDR2 YFSETQ come from the germline V gene.

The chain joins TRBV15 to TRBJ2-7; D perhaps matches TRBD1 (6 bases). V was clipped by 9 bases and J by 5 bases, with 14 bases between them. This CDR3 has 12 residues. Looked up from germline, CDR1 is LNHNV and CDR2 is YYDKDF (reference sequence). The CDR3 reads CATRTADNEQYF. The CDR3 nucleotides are TGTGCCACTCGGACAGCAGATAACGAGCAGTACTTC.

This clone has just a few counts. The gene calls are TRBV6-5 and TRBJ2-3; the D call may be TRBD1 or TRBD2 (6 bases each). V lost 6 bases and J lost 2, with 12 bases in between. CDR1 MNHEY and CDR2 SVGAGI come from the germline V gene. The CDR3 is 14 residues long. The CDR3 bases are TGTGCCAGCAGGTCCTGGGGGGCCACAGATACGCAGTATTTT. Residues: CASRSWGATDTQYF.

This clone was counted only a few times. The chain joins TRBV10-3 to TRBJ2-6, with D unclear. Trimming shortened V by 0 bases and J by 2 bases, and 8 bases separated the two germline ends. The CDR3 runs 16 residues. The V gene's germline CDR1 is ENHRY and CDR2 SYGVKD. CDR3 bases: TGTGCCATCAGTGAGTCGGCAGGAACTGGGGCCAACGTCCTGACTTTC. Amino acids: CAISESAGTGANVLTF.

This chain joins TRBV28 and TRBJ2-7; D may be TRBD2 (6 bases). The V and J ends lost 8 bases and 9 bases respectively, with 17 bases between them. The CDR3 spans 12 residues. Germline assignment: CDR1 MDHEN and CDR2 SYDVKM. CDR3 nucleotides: TGTGCCAGCGGGGGGACCTACGACGGGCAGTACTTC. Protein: CASGGTYDGQYF.

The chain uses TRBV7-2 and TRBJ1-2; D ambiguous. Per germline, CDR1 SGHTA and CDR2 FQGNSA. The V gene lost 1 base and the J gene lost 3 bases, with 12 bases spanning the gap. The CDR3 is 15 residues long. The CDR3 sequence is CASSLGTRPDYGYTF. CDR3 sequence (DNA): TGTGCCAGCAGCTTAGGAACTCGCCCGGACTATGGCTACACCTTC.

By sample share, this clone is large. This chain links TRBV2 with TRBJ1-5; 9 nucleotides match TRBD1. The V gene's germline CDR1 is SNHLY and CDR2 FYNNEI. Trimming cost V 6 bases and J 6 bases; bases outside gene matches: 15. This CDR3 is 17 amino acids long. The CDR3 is CASSLGQGHGSGQPQHF. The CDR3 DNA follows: TGTGCCAGCAGCCTGGGACAGGGTCATGGTTCGGGTCAGCCCCAGCATTTT.

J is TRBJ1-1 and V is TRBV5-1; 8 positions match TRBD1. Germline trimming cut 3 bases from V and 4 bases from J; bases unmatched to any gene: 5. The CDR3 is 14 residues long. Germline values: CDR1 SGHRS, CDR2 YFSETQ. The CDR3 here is CASSSGQGATEAFF. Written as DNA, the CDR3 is TGCGCCAGCAGCTCCGGACAGGGCGCCACTGAAGCTTTCTTT.

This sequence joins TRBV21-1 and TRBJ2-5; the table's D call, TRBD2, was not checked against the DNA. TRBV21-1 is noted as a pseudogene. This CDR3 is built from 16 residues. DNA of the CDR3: TGTGCCAGCAGGGCGACACTAGCTACACTTTCTGAGACCCAGTACTTC. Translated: CASRATLATLSETQYF.

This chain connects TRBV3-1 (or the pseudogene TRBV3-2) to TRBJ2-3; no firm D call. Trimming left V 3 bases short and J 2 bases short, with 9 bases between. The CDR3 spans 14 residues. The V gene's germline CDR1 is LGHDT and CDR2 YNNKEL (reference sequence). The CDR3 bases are TGTGCCAGCAGCCACCACACGCCCACAGATACGCAGTATTTT. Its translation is CASSHHTPTDTQYF.

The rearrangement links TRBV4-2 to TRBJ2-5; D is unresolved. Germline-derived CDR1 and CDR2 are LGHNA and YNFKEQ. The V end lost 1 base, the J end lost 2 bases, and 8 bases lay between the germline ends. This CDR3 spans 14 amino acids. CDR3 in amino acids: CASSQVGSQETQYF. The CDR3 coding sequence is TGTGCCAGCAGCCAAGTTGGCAGTCAAGAGACCCAGTACTTC.

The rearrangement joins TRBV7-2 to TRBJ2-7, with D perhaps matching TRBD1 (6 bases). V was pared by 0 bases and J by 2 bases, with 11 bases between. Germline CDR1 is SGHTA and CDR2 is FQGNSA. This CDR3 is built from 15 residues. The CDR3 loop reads CASSLALGGPYEQYF. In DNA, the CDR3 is TGTGCCAGCAGCTTAGCATTAGGGGGACCCTACGAGCAGTACTTC.

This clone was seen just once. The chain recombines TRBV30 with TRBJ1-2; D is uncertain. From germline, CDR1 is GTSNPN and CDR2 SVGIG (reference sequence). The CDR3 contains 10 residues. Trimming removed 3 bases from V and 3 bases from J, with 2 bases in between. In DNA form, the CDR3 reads TGTGCCTGGAGCCACTATGGCTACACCTTC. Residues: CAWSHYGYTF.

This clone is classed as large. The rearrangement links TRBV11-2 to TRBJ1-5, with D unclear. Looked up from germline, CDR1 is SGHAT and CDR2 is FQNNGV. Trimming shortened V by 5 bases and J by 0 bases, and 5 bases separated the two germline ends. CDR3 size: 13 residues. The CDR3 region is CASSSNSNQPQHF. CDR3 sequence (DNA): TGTGCCAGCAGCAGCAATAGCAATCAGCCCCAGCATTTT.

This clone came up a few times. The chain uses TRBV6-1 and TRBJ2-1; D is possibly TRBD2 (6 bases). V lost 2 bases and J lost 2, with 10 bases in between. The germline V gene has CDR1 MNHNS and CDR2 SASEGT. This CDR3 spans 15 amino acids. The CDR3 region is CASSELGRPYNEQFF. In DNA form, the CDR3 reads TGTGCCAGCAGTGAACTCGGGAGACCCTACAATGAGCAGTTCTTC.

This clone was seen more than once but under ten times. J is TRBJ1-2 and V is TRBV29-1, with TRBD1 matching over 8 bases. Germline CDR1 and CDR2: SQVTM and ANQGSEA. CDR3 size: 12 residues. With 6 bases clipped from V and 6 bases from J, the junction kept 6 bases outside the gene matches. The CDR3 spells CSVRTGSNGYTF. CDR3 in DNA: TGCAGCGTCCGGACAGGGTCCAATGGCTACACCTTC.

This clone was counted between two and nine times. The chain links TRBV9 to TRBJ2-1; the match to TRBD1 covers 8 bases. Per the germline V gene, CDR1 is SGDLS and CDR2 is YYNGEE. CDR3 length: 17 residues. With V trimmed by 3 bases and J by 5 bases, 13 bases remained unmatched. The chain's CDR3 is CASSARPWTGLNNEQFF. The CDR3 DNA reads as TGTGCCAGCAGCGCTAGGCCGTGGACAGGGTTAAACAATGAGCAGTTCTTC.

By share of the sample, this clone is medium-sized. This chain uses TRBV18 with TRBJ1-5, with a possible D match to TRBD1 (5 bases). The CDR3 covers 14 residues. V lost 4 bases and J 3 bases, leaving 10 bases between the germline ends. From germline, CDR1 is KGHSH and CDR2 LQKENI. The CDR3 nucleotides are TGTGCCAGCTCACGTGGACATAACAATCAGCCCCAGCATTTT. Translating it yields CASSRGHNNQPQHF.

This CDR3 reads CASVPTGTSYNEQFF. CDR3 DNA sequence: TGTGCTAGTGTGCCCACCGGGACTAGCTACAATGAGCAGTTCTTC. The chain uses TRBV12-5 and TRBJ2-1; 8 bases match TRBD2. The CDR3 is 15 residues long. Losses at the gene ends were 7 bases for V and 3 bases for J; bases not matched to a gene: 8. In germline, CDR1 is LGHNT, CDR2 FRNRAP.

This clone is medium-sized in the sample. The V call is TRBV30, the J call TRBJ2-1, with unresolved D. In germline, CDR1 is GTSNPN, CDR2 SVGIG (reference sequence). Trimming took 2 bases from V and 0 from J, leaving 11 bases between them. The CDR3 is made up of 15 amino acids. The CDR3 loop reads CAWSLAFSSYNEQFF. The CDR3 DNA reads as TGTGCCTGGAGTTTGGCGTTCAGCTCCTACAATGAGCAGTTCTTC.

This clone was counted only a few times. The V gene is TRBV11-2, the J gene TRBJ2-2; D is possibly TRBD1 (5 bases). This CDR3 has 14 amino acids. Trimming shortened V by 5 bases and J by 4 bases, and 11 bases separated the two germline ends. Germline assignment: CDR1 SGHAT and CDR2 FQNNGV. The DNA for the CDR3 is TGTGCCAGCAGCCATCAGGGATTCACCGGGGAGCTGTTTTTT. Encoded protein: CASSHQGFTGELFF. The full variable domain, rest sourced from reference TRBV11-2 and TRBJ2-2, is EAGVAQSPRYKIIEKRQSVAFWCNPISGHATLYWYQQILGQGPKLLIQFQNNGVVDDSQLPKDRFSAERLKGVDSTLKIQPAKLEDSAVYLCASSHQGFTGELFFGEGSRLTVL.

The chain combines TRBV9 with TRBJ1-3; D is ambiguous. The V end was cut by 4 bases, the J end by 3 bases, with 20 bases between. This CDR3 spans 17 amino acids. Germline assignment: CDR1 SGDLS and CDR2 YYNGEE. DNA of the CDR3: TGTGCCAGCAGCCCCCGTAACGGGGAGATCTTTGGAAACACCATATATTTT. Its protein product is CASSPRNGEIFGNTIYF.

The CDR3 DNA is TGTGCCAGCAGTGGGTCCCCAGATACGCAGTATTTT. This translates into CASSGSPDTQYF. The genes are TRBV25-1 and TRBJ2-3; no clear D gene. V was cut by 4 bases and J by 4 bases, with 6 bases left in between. The CDR3 is 12 amino acids. CDR1 and CDR2 (germline): MGHDK, SYGVNS.